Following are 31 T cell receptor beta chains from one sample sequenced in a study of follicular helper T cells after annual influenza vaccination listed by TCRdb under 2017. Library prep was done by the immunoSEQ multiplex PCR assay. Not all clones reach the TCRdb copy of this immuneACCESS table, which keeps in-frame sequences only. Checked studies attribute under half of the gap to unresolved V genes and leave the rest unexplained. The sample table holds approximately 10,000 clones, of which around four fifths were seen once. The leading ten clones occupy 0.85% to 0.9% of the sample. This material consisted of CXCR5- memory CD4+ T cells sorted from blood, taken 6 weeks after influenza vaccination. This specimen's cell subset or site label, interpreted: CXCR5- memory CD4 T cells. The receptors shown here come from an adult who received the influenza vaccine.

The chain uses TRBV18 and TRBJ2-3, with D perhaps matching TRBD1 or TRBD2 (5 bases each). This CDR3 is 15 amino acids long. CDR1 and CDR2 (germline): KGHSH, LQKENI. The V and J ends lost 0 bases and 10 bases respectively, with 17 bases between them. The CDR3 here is CASSPPVGTDVAQYF. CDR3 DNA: TGTGCCAGCTCACCACCGGTAGGGACCGATGTCGCGCAGTATTTT.

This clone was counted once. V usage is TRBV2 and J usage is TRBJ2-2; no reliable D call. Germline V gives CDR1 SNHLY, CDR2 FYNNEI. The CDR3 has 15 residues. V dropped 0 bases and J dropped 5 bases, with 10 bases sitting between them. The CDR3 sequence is CASSEANRATGELFF. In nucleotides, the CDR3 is TGTGCCAGCAGTGAAGCTAATAGGGCTACCGGGGAGCTGTTTTTT.

As DNA, the CDR3 is TGTGCCAGCTCACCACGGGACGGGGGGGGTAGGACTGAAGCTTTCTTT. The encoded protein is CASSPRDGGGRTEAFF. This chain links TRBV18 with TRBJ1-1, with TRBD1 as a possible D gene (5 bases). V dropped 1 base and J dropped 5 bases, with 17 bases sitting between them. The CDR3 totals 16 residues. Germline V gives CDR1 KGHSH, CDR2 LQKENI.

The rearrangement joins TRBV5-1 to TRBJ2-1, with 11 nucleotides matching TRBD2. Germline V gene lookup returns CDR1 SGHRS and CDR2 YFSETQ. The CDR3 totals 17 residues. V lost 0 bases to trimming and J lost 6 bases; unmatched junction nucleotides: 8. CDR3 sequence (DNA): TGCGCCAGCAGCTTGGCCCCTAGCGGGGGGACGAGCAATGAGCAGTTCTTC. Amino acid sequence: CASSLAPSGGTSNEQFF.

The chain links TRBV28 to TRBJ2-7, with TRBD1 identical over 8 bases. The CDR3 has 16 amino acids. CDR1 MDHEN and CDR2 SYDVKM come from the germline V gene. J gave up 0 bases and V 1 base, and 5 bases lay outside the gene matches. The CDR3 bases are TGTGCCAGCAGTTTATCCGGGACAGGCTCCTCCTACGAGCAGTACTTC. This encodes CASSLSGTGSSYEQYF.

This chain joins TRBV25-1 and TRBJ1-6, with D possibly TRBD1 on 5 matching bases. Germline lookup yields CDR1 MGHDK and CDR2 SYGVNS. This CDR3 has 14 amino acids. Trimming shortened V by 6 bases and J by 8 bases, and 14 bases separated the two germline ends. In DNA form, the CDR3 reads TGTGCCAGCAGGGAGACAGCGCGGGATTCACCCCTCCACTTT. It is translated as CASRETARDSPLHF.

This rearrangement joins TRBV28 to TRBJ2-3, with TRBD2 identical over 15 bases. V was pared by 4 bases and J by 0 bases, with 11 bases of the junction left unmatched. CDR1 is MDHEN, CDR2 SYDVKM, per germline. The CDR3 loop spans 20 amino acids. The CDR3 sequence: CASSYAWTSGRVNSTDTQYF. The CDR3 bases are TGTGCCAGCAGTTACGCCTGGACTAGCGGGAGGGTAAATAGCACAGATACGCAGTATTTT.

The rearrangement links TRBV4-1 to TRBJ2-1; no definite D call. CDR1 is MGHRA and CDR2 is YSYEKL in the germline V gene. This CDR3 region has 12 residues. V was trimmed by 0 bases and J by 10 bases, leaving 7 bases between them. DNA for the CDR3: TGCGCCAGCAGCCAAGAGATTTCAGAGCAGTTCTTC. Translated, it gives CASSQEISEQFF.

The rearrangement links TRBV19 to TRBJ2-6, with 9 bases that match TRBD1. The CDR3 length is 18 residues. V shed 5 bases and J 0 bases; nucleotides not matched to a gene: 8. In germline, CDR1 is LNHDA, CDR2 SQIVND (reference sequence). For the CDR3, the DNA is TGTGCCAGTAGTGTACAGGGGGCATCCCTCTCTGGGGCCAACGTCCTGACTTTC. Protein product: CASSVQGASLSGANVLTF.

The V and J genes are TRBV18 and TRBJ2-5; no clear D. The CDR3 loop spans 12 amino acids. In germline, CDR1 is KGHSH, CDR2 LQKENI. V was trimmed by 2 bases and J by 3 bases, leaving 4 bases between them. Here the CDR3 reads CASSPAEETQYF. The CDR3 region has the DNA TGTGCCAGCTCACCAGCGGAAGAGACCCAGTACTTC.

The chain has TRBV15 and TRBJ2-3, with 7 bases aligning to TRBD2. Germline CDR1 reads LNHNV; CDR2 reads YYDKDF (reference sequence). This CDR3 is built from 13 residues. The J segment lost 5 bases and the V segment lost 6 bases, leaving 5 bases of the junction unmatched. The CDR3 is CATRGAGVDTQYF. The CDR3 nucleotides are TGTGCCACCAGGGGTGCGGGAGTAGATACGCAGTATTTT.

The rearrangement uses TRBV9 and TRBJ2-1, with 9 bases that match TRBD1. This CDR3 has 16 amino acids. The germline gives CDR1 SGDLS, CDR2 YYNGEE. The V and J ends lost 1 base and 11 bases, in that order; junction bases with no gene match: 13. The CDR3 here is CASSVQGQGILSQQFF. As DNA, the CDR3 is TGTGCCAGCAGCGTACAGGGACAGGGAATCCTCAGTCAGCAGTTCTTC.

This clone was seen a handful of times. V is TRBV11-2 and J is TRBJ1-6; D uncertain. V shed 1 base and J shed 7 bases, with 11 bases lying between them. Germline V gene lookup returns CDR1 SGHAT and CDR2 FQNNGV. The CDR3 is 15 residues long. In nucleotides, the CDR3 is TGTGCCAGCAGCTTAGCCCCTCGGAAAAATTCACCCCTCCACTTT. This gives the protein CASSLAPRKNSPLHF.

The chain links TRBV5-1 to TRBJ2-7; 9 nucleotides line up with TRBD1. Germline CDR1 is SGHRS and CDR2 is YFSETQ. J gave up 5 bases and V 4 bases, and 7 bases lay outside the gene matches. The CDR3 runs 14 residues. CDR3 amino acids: CASSTGTGMDEQYF. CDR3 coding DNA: TGCGCCAGCAGCACCGGGACAGGGATGGACGAGCAGTACTTC.

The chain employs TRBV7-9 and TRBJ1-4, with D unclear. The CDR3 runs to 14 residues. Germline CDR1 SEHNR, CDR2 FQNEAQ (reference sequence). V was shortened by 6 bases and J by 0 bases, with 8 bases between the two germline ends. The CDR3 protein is CASSPQATNEKLFF. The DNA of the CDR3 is TGTGCCAGCAGTCCCCAAGCAACTAATGAAAAACTGTTTTTT.

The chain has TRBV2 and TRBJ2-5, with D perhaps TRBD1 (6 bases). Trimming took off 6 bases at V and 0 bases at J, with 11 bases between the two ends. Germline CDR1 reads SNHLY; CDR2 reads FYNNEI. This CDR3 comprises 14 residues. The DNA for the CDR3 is TGTGCCAGCAGGAGGGACACTTACCAAGAGACCCAGTACTTC. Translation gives CASRRDTYQETQYF.

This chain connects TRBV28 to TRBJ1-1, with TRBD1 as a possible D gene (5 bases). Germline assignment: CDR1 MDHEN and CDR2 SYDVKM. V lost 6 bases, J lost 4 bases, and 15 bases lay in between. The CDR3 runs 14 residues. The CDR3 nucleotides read TGTGCCAGCAGCCTCACAGGTATAGGCACTGAAGCTTTCTTT. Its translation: CASSLTGIGTEAFF. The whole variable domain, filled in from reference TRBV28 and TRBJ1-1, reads DVKVTQSSRYLVKRTGEKVFLECVQDMDHENMFWYRQDPGLGLRLIYFSYDVKMKEKGDIPEGYSVSREKKERFSLILESASTNQTSMYLCASSLTGIGTEAFFGQGTRLTVV.

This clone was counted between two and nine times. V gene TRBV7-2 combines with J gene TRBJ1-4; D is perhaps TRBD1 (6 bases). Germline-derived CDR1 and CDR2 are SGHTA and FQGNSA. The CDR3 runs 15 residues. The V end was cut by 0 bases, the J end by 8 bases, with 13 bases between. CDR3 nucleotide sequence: TGTGCCAGCAGCTTAGCTACAGGGTCCGGAGAAAAACTGTTTTTT. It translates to CASSLATGSGEKLFF.

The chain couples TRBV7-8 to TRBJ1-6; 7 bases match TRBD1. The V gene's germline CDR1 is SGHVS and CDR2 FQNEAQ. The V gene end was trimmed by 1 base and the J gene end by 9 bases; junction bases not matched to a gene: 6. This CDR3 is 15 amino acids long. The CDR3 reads CASSLGTGEGSPLHF. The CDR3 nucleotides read TGTGCCAGCAGCTTAGGAACAGGGGAAGGTTCACCCCTCCACTTT.

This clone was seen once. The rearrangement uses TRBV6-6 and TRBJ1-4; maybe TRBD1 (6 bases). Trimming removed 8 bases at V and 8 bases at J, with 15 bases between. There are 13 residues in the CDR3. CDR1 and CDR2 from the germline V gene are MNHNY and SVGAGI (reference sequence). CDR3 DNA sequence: TGTGCCAGCGGAAGGGGGGATAGCGAAAAACTGTTTTTT. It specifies CASGRGDSEKLFF.

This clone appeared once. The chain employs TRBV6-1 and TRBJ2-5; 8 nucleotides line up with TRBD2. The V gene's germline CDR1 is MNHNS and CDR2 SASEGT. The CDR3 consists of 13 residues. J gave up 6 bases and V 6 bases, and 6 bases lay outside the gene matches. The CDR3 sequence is CASSGRAAQTQYF. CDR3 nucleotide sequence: TGTGCCAGCAGCGGGAGGGCCGCTCAGACCCAGTACTTC.

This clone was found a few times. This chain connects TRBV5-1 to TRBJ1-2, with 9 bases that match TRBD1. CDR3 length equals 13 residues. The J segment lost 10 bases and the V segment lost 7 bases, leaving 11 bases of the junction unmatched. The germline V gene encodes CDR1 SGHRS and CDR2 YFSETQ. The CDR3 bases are TGCGCCAGCCCCCGGGACAGGGCGGTTGACTACACCTTC. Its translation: CASPRDRAVDYTF.

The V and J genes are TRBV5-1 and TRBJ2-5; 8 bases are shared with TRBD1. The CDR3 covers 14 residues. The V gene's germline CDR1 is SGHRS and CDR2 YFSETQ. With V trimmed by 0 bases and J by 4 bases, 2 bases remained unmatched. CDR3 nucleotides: TGCGCCAGCAGCTTGGGGACAGGGACAGAGACCCAGTACTTC. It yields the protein CASSLGTGTETQYF.

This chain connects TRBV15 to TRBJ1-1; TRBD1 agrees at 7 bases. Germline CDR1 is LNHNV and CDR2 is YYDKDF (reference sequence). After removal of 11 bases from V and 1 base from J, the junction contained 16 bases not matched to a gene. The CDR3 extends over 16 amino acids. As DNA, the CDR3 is TGTGCCGCCCGGCGGATCAGGGGGAGCGCGAACACTGAAGCTTTCTTT. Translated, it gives CAARRIRGSANTEAFF. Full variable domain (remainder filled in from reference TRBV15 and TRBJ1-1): DAMVIQNPRYQVTQFGKPVTLSCSQTLNHNVMYWYQQKSSQAPKLLFHYYDKDFNNEADTPDNFQSRRPNTSFCFLDIRSPGLGDTAMYLCAARRIRGSANTEAFFGQGTRLTVV.

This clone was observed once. The DNA for the CDR3 is TGTGCCAGCAGAGACAGTGCAGATGAAGCTTTCTTT. This translates into CASRDSADEAFF. The rearrangement uses TRBV28 and TRBJ1-1; tentative D call: TRBD1 (5 bases). CDR1 and CDR2 from the germline V gene are MDHEN and SYDVKM. V shed 6 bases and J shed 7 bases, with 12 bases lying between them. This CDR3 spans 12 amino acids.

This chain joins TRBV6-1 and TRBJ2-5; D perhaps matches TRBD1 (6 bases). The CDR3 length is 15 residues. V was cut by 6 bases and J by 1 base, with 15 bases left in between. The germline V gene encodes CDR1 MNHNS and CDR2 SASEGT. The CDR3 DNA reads TGTGCCAGCAGGAGAACAGGGAAGACCCAAGAGACCCAGTACTTC. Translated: CASRRTGKTQETQYF.

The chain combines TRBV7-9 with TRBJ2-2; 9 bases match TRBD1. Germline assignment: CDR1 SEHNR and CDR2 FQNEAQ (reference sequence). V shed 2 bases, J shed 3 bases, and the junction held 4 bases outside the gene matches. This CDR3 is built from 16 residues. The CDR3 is CASSLRRTGDTGELFF. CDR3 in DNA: TGTGCCAGCAGCTTAAGGAGGACAGGGGACACCGGGGAGCTGTTTTTT.

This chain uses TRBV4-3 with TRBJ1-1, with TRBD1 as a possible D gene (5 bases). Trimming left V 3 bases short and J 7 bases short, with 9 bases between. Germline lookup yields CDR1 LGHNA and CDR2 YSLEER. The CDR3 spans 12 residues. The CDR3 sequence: CASSQQGNEAFF. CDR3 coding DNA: TGCGCCAGCAGCCAGCAGGGTAATGAAGCTTTCTTT.

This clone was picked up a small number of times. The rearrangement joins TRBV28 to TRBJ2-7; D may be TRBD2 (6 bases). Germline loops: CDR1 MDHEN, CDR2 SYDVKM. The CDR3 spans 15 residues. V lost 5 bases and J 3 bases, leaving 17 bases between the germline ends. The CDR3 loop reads CASSPHDWDFYEQYF. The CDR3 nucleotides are TGTGCCAGCAGTCCACATGATTGGGACTTCTACGAGCAGTACTTC.

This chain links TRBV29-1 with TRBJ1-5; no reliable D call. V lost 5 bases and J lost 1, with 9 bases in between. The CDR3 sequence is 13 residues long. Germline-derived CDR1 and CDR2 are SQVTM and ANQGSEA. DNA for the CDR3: TGCAGCGTTCAGGTAGGGAGCAATCAGCCCCAGCATTTT. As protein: CSVQVGSNQPQHF.

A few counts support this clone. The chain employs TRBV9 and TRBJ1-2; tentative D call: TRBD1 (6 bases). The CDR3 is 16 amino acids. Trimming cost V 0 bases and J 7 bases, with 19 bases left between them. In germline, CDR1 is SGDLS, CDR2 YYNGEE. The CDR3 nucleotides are TGTGCCAGCAGCGTAGAAGGGACACGGTTGATCGGTGGCTACACCTTC. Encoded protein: CASSVEGTRLIGGYTF.